The next 7 T cell receptor beta chains were all read from a single sample in a study of T cell responses to AZD1222 COVID-19 vaccine. Assay used: immunoSEQ multiplex PCR; TCRdb lists only in-frame clones, some missing. The table includes about 130,000 clones, 70% to 90% detected once. This material consisted of peripheral blood, taken on day 0 of AZD1222 vaccination. The receptors derive from an adult in good health.

The V and J genes are TRBV10-3 and TRBJ2-1; 8 bases are a match to TRBD2. V lost 6 bases to trimming and J lost 0 bases; unmatched junction nucleotides: 7. This CDR3 has 16 residues. Germline V CDR1 and CDR2: ENHRY, SYGVKD. This chain's CDR3 is CAISRSGASSYNEQFF. CDR3 DNA sequence: TGTGCCATCAGCCGTAGCGGGGCGAGCTCCTACAATGAGCAGTTCTTC.

The V and J genes are TRBV4-3 and TRBJ1-5; 8 bases are shared with TRBD1. With 2 bases clipped from V and 6 bases from J, the junction kept 3 bases outside the gene matches. Looked up from germline, CDR1 is LGHNA and CDR2 is YSLEER. CDR3 size: 14 residues. CDR3 coding DNA: TGCGCCAGCAGCCAAACAGGGGGATCTCAGCCCCAGCATTTT. Amino acids: CASSQTGGSQPQHF.

This clone has just a few counts. The rearrangement joins TRBV28 to TRBJ2-7; TRBD2 aligns across 12 bases. Germline V gives CDR1 MDHEN, CDR2 SYDVKM. The V segment lost 4 bases and the J segment 4 bases; nucleotides outside the gene matches: 5. The CDR3 extends over 15 amino acids. The CDR3 here is CASSSPSGGAYEQYF. The DNA for the CDR3 is TGTGCCAGCAGTTCCCCTAGCGGGGGGGCTTACGAGCAGTACTTC.

The V call is TRBV6-2 or TRBV6-3, the J call TRBJ2-5; 11 bases match TRBD2. V gave up 6 bases and J gave up 5 bases; unmatched junction bases: 8. Germline CDR1 reads MNHEY; CDR2 reads SVGEGT. The CDR3 length is 15 residues. CDR3 DNA: TGTGCCAGCAGCCCACTAGCGGGGGCGCCTGAGACCCAGTACTTC. It codes for CASSPLAGAPETQYF.

DNA of the CDR3: TGCGCCAGCAGCGGTCCAAACCGAGACACCGGGGAGCTGTTTTTT. Its protein product is CASSGPNRDTGELFF. The chain links TRBV5-1 to TRBJ2-2; no clear D. V was pared by 4 bases and J by 3 bases, with 13 bases between. The CDR3 consists of 15 residues. Germline CDR1 reads SGHRS; CDR2 reads YFSETQ.

This chain links TRBV9 with TRBJ1-5; the D gene is possibly TRBD1 (5 bases). The CDR3 is made up of 15 amino acids. The V gene's germline CDR1 is SGDLS and CDR2 YYNGEE. The V and J ends lost 4 bases and 6 bases respectively, with 17 bases between them. The CDR3 DNA sequence: TGTGCCAGCAGCCAAATCGGGGCCGTCGGTCAGCCCCAGCATTTT. Protein sequence: CASSQIGAVGQPQHF.

This rearrangement joins TRBV27 to TRBJ2-7; possible D gene TRBD2, 6 bases. The V and J ends lost 5 bases and 4 bases respectively, with 15 bases between them. The CDR3 runs 14 residues. Germline values: CDR1 MNHEY, CDR2 SMNVEV (reference sequence). CDR3 coding DNA: TGTGCCAGCAGTACAGGCGTTCGGGGGTACGAGCAGTACTTC. It is translated as CASSTGVRGYEQYF.